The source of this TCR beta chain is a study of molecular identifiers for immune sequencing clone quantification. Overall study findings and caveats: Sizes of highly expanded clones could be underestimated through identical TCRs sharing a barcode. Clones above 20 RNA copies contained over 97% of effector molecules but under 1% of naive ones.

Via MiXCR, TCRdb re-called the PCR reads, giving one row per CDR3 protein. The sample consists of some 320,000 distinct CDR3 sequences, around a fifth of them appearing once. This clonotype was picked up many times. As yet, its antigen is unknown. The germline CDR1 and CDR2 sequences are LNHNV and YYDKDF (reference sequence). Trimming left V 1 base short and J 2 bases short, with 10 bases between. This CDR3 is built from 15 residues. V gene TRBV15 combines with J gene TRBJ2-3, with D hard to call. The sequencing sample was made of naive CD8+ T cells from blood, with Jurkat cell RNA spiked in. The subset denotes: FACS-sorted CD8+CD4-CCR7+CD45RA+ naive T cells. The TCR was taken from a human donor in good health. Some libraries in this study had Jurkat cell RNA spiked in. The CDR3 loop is CATSRVGALTDTQYF. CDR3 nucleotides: TGTGCCACCAGCAGAGTAGGAGCTCTCACAGATACGCAGTATTTT.